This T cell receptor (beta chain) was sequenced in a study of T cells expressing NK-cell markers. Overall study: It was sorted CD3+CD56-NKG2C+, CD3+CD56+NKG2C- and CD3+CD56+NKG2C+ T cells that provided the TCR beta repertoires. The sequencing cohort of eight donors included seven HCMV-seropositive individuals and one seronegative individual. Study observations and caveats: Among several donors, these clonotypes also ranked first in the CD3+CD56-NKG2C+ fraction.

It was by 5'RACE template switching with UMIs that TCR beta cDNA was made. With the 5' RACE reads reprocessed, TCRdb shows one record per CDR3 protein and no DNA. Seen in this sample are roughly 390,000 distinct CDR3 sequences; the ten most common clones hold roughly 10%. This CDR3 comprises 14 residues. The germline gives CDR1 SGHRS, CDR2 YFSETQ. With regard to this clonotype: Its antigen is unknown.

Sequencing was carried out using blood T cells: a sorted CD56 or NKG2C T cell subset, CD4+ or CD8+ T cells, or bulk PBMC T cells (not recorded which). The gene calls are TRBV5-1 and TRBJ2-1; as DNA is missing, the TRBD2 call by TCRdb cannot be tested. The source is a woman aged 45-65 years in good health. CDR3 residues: CASSPGLLDNEQFF.